These 18 T cell receptor beta chains were all obtained from the same sample, sequenced in a study of identical twins. TCRdb ran MiXCR on the 5' RACE reads and lists one entry per CDR3 protein. The table shows a few hundred thousand distinct CDR3 sequences, with over 11% occurring only once. Separately, the same data were catalogued under a study of yellow fever vaccine responses in identical twins.

The material sequenced was CD4+ T cells sorted from blood. The receptors derive from a woman between 18 and 30 years old in good health.

The rearrangement joins TRBV11-3 to TRBJ2-1; 7 positions match TRBD2. V trimming: 1 base; J trimming: 5 bases; junction bases outside the gene matches: 5. Germline V gene sequence: CDR1 SGHNT, CDR2 YENEEA. CDR3 length: 15 residues. In nucleotides, the CDR3 is TGTGCCAGCAGCTTAGCGGGGGGTGGGAACAATGAGCAGTTCTTC. Its translation: CASSLAGGGNNEQFF.

The rearrangement uses TRBV30 and TRBJ1-5; maybe TRBD1 (5 bases). With 3 bases removed from V and 6 bases from J, the gap between germline ends came to 18 bases. From germline, CDR1 is GTSNPN and CDR2 SVGIG (reference sequence). The CDR3 is 15 amino acids. The CDR3 loop is CAWSRVLGVGQPQHF. The CDR3 DNA is TGTGCCTGGAGCCGCGTTCTGGGGGTAGGTCAGCCCCAGCATTTT.

This clonotype came up many times. The V and J genes are TRBV4-3 and TRBJ1-4; D may be TRBD1 (5 bases). CDR1 is LGHNA, CDR2 YSLEER, per germline. V was clipped by 0 bases and J by 7 bases, with 12 bases between them. The CDR3 sequence is 15 residues long. CDR3 in amino acids: CASSQEEGRGEKLFF. As DNA, the CDR3 is TGCGCCAGCAGCCAAGAAGAGGGACGAGGTGAAAAACTGTTTTTT.

This rearrangement joins TRBV6-1 to TRBJ1-2; 11 bases agree with TRBD1. The V gene end was trimmed by 6 bases and the J gene end by 4 bases; junction bases not matched to a gene: 7. The CDR3 spans 15 residues. CDR1 is MNHNS, CDR2 SASEGT, per germline. The CDR3 DNA reads TGTGCCAGCAGCCGCGGGACAGGGGGTGGCTATGGCTACACCTTC. It translates to CASSRGTGGGYGYTF.

The table lists this clonotype with a few counts. V and J are TRBV7-9 and TRBJ1-1; D remains unclear. This CDR3 is built from 14 residues. Germline V CDR1 and CDR2: SEHNR, FQNEAQ (reference sequence). V was pared by 3 bases and J by 5 bases, with 13 bases between. The CDR3 DNA sequence: TGTGCCAGCAGCTTTGGGGAATTGAGTACTGAAGCTTTCTTT. It is translated as CASSFGELSTEAFF.

The rearrangement uses TRBV29-1 and TRBJ1-5; 7 nucleotides agree with TRBD1. Germline CDR1 SQVTM, CDR2 ANQGSEA. The ends lost 7 bases at V and 6 bases at J; junction bases unmatched: 9. The CDR3 loop spans 13 amino acids. The CDR3 nucleotides are TGCAGCGCCCGAACAGGGGAGGGTCAGCCCCAGCATTTT. Residues: CSARTGEGQPQHF. The whole variable domain, filled in from reference TRBV29-1 and TRBJ1-5, reads SAVISQKPSRDICQRGTSLTIQCQVDSQVTMMFWYRQQPGQSLTLIATANQGSEATYESGFVIDKFPISRPNLTFSTLTVSNMSPEDSSIYLCSARTGEGQPQHFGDGTRLSIL.

The chain joins TRBV10-2 to TRBJ2-1, with 12 bases matching TRBD2. The CDR3 contains 17 residues. J gave up 4 bases and V 4 bases, and 8 bases lay outside the gene matches. Germline V gene sequence: CDR1 WSHSY, CDR2 SAAADI. Written as DNA, the CDR3 is TGCGCCAGCAGTGGGGGCGCCGGACTAGCGGGGTACAATGAGCAGTTCTTC. Amino acid sequence: CASSGGAGLAGYNEQFF.

The V call is TRBV18, the J call TRBJ1-3, with D uncertain. The CDR3 is 15 amino acids. V lost 2 bases and J 2 bases, leaving 10 bases between the germline ends. Germline-derived CDR1 and CDR2 are KGHSH and LQKENI. As DNA, the CDR3 is TGTGCCAGCTCACCAAAAGACATCCCTGGAAACACCATATATTTT. It yields the protein CASSPKDIPGNTIYF.

The table lists this clonotype with a few counts. Sequence at one end of the junction differs from germline and may be a read error. The chain has TRBV27 and TRBJ2-1; D is possibly TRBD2 (5 bases). Germline V lookup: CDR1 MNHEY, CDR2 SMNVEV (reference sequence). The CDR3 runs to 13 residues. For the CDR3, the DNA is TGTGCCAGCAGTTTATCGAGAGCCGGGAACTGGGTCTTC. It encodes CASSLSRAGNWVF.

This clonotype was seen repeatedly, ten times or more. V usage is TRBV5-6 and J usage is TRBJ2-1, with 13 bases identical to TRBD2. V gave up 7 bases and J gave up 2 bases; unmatched junction bases: 3. The CDR3 runs 15 residues. Germline V gene sequence: CDR1 SGHDT, CDR2 YYEEEE. The CDR3 DNA reads TGTGCCAGCGACGGACTAGCGGGAGCCTACAATGAGCAGTTCTTC. Protein: CASDGLAGAYNEQFF. Complete variable domain (other parts from reference TRBV5-6 and TRBJ2-1): DAGVTQSPTHLIKTRGQQVTLRCSPKSGHDTVSWYQQALGQGPQFIFQYYEEEERQRGNFPDRFSGHQFPNYSSELNVNALLLGDSALYLCASDGLAGAYNEQFFGPGTRLTVL.

The chain couples TRBV14 to TRBJ2-1, with D perhaps matching TRBD1 or TRBD2 (6 bases each). Trimming shortened V by 2 bases and J by 11 bases, and 10 bases separated the two germline ends. Germline loops: CDR1 SGHDN, CDR2 FVKESK. The CDR3 consists of 12 residues. CDR3 protein: CASSQRGVQQFF. The DNA for the CDR3 is TGTGCCAGCAGCCAAAGGGGGGTTCAGCAGTTCTTC.

The chain recombines TRBV7-8 with TRBJ2-1, with 13 bases matching TRBD2. The CDR3 sequence is 14 residues long. Germline V gene data show CDR1 as SGHVS and CDR2 as FQNEAQ. Losses at the gene ends were 5 bases for V and 12 bases for J; bases not matched to a gene: 7. In nucleotides, the CDR3 is TGTGCCAGCAGCCCAGGACTAGCGGGAGAGGTGCAGTTCTTC. Amino acids: CASSPGLAGEVQFF.

The V and J genes are TRBV20-1 and TRBJ2-7; D could derive from TRBD1 or TRBD2 (6 bases each). Trimming took 3 bases from V and 6 from J, leaving 18 bases between them. In germline, CDR1 is DFQATT, CDR2 SNEGSKA (reference sequence). This CDR3 comprises 14 residues. In DNA, the CDR3 is TGCAGTGCTAGGACGGGGGACATGCGGTCCGAGCAGTACTTC. It is translated as CSARTGDMRSEQYF.

This clonotype appeared many times. V and J are TRBV12-3 or TRBV12-4 and TRBJ2-2; 7 nucleotides align to TRBD1. V was pared by 6 bases and J by 0 bases, with 4 bases of the junction left unmatched. This CDR3 region has 15 residues. This chain's CDR3 is CASSQTGTNTGELFF. The DNA for the CDR3 is TGTGCCAGCAGCCAGACAGGGACGAACACCGGGGAGCTGTTTTTT.

Regarding this clonotype: The junction differs from germline at one of its ends, possibly a read error. The genes are TRBV3-1 and TRBJ2-4; TRBD1 agrees at 7 bases. Germline V gene lookup returns CDR1 LGHDT and CDR2 YNNKEL (reference sequence). This CDR3 spans 12 amino acids. CDR3 sequence (DNA): TGTGCCAGCAGTCAAGACAGGGCGTCTCCCTACTTC. Protein: CASSQDRASPYF.

This clonotype was observed a few times. The chain combines TRBV7-9 with TRBJ2-1; 7 bases line up with TRBD1. J lost 7 bases, V lost 0 bases, and 6 bases had no gene match. Germline CDR1 is SEHNR and CDR2 is FQNEAQ (reference sequence). The length of the CDR3 is 15 residues. This chain's CDR3 is CASSLAKGARNEQFF. The CDR3 DNA is TGTGCCAGCAGCTTAGCAAAGGGGGCCAGGAATGAGCAGTTCTTC.

The chain joins TRBV20-1 to TRBJ2-3; the match to TRBD2 covers 12 bases. Per the germline V gene, CDR1 is DFQATT and CDR2 is SNEGSKA (reference sequence). The CDR3 extends over 16 amino acids. The trim removed 3 bases at V and 4 bases at J, leaving 8 bases unmatched. In DNA form, the CDR3 reads TGCAGTGCTAGCTCGGGGCTAGCGGGGGGGGCAGATACGCAGTATTTT. As protein: CSASSGLAGGADTQYF.

This clonotype has ten or more counts. The chain carries TRBV12-3 or TRBV12-4 and TRBJ2-5; D is unresolved. The CDR3 consists of 13 residues. V gave up 3 bases and J gave up 3 bases, with 8 bases separating them. This CDR3 reads CASSLGVKETQYF. In DNA form, the CDR3 reads TGTGCCAGCAGTTTGGGTGTGAAAGAGACCCAGTACTTC.